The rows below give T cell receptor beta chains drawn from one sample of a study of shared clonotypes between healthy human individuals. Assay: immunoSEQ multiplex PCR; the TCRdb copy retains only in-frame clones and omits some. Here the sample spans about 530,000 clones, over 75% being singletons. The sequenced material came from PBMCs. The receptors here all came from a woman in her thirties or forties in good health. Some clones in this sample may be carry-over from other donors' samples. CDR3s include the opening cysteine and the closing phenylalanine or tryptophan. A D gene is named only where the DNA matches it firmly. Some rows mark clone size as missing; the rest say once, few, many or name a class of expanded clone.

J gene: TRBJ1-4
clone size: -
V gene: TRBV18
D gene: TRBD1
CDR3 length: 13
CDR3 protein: CASSRDRNEKLFF
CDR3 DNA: TGTGCCAGCTCCCGGGACAGAAATGAAAAACTGTTTTTT

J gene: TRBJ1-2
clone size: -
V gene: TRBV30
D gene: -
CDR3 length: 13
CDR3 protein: CAWTWAAEGGYTF
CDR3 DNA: TGTGCCTGGACATGGGCAGCGGAAGGCGGCTACACCTTC

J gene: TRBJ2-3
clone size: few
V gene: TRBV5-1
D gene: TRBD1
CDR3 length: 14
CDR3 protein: CASSEGQLTDTQYF
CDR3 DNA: TGCGCCAGCAGCGAGGGACAGCTCACAGATACGCAGTATTTT

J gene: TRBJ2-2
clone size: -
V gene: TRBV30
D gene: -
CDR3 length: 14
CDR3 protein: CAWSVGFRDGELFF
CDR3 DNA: TGTGCCTGGAGTGTAGGATTCAGGGACGGGGAGCTGTTTTTT

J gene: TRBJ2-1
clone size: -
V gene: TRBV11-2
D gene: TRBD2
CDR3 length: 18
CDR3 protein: CASSSRASGRVSYNEQFF
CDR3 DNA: TGTGCCAGCAGCTCCCGTGCTAGCGGGAGGGTCTCCTACAATGAGCAGTTCTTC

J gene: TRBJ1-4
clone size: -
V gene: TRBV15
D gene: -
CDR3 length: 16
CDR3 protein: CATSRDSLPQGEKLFF
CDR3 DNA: TGTGCCACCAGCAGAGATTCACTACCTCAAGGGGAAAAACTGTTTTTT

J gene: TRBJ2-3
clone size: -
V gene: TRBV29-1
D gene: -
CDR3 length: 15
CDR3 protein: CSVDSVGGSTDTQYF
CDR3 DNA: TGCAGCGTTGATTCGGTGGGGGGTAGCACAGATACGCAGTATTTT

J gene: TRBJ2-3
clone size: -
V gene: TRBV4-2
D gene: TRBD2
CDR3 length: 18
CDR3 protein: CASSPPLAGGPPPDTQYF
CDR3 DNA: TGTGCCAGCAGCCCTCCGCTAGCGGGAGGGCCCCCACCAGATACGCAGTATTTT

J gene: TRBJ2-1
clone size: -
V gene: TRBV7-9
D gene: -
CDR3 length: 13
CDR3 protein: CASSRSSYNEQFF
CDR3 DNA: TGTGCCAGCAGCCGTAGCTCCTACAATGAGCAGTTCTTC

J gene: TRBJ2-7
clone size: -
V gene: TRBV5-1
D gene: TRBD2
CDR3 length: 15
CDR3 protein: CTSSRRTSGSYEQYF
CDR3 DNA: TGCACCAGCAGCCGGAGGACTAGCGGGAGCTACGAGCAGTACTTC

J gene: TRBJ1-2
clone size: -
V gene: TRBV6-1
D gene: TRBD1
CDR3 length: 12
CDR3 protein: CASSQTGGGYTF
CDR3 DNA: TGTGCCAGCAGTCAGACAGGGGGCGGCTACACCTTC

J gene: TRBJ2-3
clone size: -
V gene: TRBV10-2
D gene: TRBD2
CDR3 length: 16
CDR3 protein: CASRGLAGVRTDTQYF
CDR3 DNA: TGCGCCAGCAGGGGACTAGCGGGAGTTCGTACAGATACGCAGTATTTT

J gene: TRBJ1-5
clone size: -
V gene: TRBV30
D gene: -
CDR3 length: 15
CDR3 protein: CAWSVPGASNQPQHF
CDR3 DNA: TGTGCCTGGAGTGTACCAGGGGCGTCCAATCAGCCCCAGCATTTT

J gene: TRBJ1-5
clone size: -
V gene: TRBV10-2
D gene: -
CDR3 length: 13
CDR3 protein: CASSVYLGQPQHF
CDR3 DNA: TGCGCCAGCAGTGTTTATCTTGGTCAGCCCCAGCATTTT

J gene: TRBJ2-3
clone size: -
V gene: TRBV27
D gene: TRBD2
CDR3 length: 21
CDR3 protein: CASSPAAWSLAGGPSTDTQYF
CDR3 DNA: TGTGCCAGCAGCCCGGCCGCATGGTCCCTAGCGGGAGGACCAAGCACAGATACGCAGTATTTT

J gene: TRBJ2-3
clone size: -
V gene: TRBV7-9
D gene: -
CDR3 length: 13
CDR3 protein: CASINRGADTQYF
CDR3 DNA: TGTGCCAGCATTAATAGGGGAGCAGATACGCAGTATTTT

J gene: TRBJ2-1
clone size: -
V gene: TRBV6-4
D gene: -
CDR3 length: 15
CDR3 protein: CASSVSGLAYNEQFF
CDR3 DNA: TGTGCCAGCAGCGTATCCGGGCTTGCTTACAATGAGCAGTTCTTC

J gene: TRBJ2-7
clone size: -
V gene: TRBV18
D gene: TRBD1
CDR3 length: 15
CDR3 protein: CANWTKGQGDYEQYF
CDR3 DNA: TGTGCCAACTGGACGAAAGGACAGGGGGACTACGAGCAGTACTTC

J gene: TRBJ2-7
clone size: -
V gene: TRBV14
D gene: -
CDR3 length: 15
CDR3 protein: CASSQDLLGFYEQYF
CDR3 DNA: TGTGCCAGCAGCCAAGACCTCCTAGGTTTCTACGAGCAGTACTTC

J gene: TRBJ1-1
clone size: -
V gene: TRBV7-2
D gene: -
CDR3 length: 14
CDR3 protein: CASTPRGMRTEAFF
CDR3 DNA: TGTGCCAGCACCCCTAGGGGCATGAGGACTGAAGCTTTCTTT

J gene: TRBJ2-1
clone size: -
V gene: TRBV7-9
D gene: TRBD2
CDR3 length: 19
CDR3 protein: CASSPRALGGSSSYNEQFF
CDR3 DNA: TGTGCCAGCAGCCCTAGAGCTCTGGGCGGGAGTTCTTCCTACAATGAGCAGTTCTTC

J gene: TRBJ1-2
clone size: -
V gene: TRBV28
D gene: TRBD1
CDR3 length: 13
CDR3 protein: CASRDRVVGGYTF
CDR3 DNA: TGTGCCAGCAGGGACAGGGTAGTTGGCGGCTACACCTTC

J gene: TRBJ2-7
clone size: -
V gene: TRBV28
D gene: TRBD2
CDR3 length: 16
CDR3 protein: CASSLTPGGFGEGQYF
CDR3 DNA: TGTGCCAGCAGTTTAACTCCCGGGGGTTTTGGGGAGGGGCAGTACTTC

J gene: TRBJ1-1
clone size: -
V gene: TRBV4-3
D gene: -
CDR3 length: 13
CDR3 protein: CASSQGGATEAFF
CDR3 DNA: TGCGCCAGCAGCCAAGGAGGAGCGACTGAAGCTTTCTTT

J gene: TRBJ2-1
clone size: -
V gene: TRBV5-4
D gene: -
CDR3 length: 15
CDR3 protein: CASSRGGERVYEQFF
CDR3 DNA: TGTGCCAGCAGCCGAGGGGGGGAGAGGGTCTATGAGCAGTTCTTC

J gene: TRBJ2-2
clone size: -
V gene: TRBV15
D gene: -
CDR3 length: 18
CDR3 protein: CATSRDLRTRGNTGELFF
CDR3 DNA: TGTGCCACCAGCAGAGACCTACGTACGCGGGGAAACACCGGGGAGCTGTTTTTT